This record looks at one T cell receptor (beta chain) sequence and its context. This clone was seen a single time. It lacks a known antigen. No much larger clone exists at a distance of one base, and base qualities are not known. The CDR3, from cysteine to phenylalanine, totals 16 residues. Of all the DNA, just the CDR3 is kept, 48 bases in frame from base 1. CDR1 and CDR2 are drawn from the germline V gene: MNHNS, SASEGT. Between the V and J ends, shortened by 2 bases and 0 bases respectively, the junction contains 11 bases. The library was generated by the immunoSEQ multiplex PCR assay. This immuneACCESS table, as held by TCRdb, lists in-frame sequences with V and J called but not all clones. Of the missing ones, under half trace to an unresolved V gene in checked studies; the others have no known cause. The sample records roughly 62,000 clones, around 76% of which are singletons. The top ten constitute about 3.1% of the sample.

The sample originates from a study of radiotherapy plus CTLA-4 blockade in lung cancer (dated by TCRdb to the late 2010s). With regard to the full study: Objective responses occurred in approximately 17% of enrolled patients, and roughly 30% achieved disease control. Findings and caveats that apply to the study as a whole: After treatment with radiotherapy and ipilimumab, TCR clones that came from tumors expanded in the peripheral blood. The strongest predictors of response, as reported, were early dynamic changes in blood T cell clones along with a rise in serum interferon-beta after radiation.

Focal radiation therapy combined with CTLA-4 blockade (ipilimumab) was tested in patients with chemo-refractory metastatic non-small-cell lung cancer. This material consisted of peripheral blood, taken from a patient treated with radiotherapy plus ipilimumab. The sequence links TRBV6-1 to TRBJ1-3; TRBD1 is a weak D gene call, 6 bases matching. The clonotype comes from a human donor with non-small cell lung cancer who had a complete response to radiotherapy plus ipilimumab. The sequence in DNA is TGTGCCAGCAGTGAAAGGACAGCTCACTCTGGAAACACCATATATTTT. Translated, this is CASSERTAHSGNTIYF.